These 15 T cell receptor beta chains were sequenced from one sample in a study of blood T cell repertoires in COVID-19. This table comes from immunoSEQ multiplex PCR, and its TCRdb copy is limited to in-frame clones, with some not included. The table shows 450,000 or so clones, with 70% to 90% occurring only once. What was sequenced was peripheral blood. The receptors originated from a man younger than 35 with COVID-19, enrolled during active disease.

The gene calls are TRBV5-8 and TRBJ1-6, with 11 bases lining up with TRBD1. The CDR3 spans 16 residues. The J segment lost 11 bases and the V segment lost 0 bases, leaving 7 bases of the junction unmatched. Germline V gene lookup returns CDR1 SGHTS and CDR2 YDEGEE. The CDR3 spells CASSLARDRGLTPLHF. Here the CDR3 DNA reads TGTGCCAGCAGCTTGGCCCGGGACAGGGGGTTAACACCCCTCCACTTT.

The rearrangement uses TRBV3-1 (or the pseudogene TRBV3-2) and TRBJ1-2; TRBD1 is a possible D gene (6 bases). The CDR3 extends over 14 amino acids. V was clipped by 0 bases and J by 7 bases, with 12 bases between them. Germline V gene data show CDR1 as LGHDT and CDR2 as YNNKEL (reference sequence). The CDR3 nucleotides read TGTGCCAGCAGCCAAGAGGGGACAATCCCTGGCTACACCTTC. Amino acid sequence: CASSQEGTIPGYTF.

The genes are TRBV5-1 and TRBJ2-1; 7 bases line up with TRBD1. The CDR3 runs 16 residues. Germline V lookup: CDR1 SGHRS, CDR2 YFSETQ. Unmatched junction bases numbered 14, after V lost 4 bases and J lost 7 bases. CDR3 sequence (DNA): TGCGCCAGCAGCCAAGGGGGCAGCCCCGTTGGGAATGAGCAGTTCTTC. It encodes CASSQGGSPVGNEQFF.

The chain employs TRBV18 and TRBJ2-2, with D unresolved. Trimming left V 0 bases short and J 7 bases short, with 18 bases between. The length of the CDR3 is 17 residues. The germline gives CDR1 KGHSH, CDR2 LQKENI. The CDR3 here is CASSPPTAARARGELFF. CDR3 coding DNA: TGTGCCAGCTCACCACCGACTGCTGCCAGAGCACGCGGGGAGCTGTTTTTT.

This clone occurred once. The CDR3 DNA reads TGTGCCAGCAGTGAGCGGGGATACAATGAGCAGTTCTTC. It codes for CASSERGYNEQFF. V gene TRBV28 combines with J gene TRBJ2-1; 7 bases agree with TRBD2. The V segment lost 5 bases and the J segment 4 bases; nucleotides outside the gene matches: 2. Germline V gene data show CDR1 as MDHEN and CDR2 as SYDVKM. This CDR3 has 13 amino acids.

This chain uses TRBV7-9 with TRBJ2-7; 8 bases fit TRBD2. This CDR3 comprises 13 residues. Germline V gives CDR1 SEHNR, CDR2 FQNEAQ (reference sequence). The V segment lost 4 bases and the J segment 7 bases; nucleotides outside the gene matches: 6. In DNA form, the CDR3 reads TGTGCCAGCAGCTATAGCGGGATAGGGGAGCAGTACTTC. Its protein product is CASSYSGIGEQYF.

The CDR3 sequence: CASSLMRGSTDTQYF. In nucleotides, the CDR3 is TGTGCCAGCAGCTTAATGCGGGGCAGCACAGATACGCAGTATTTT. The rearrangement joins TRBV7-3 to TRBJ2-3, with a possible D match to TRBD2 (6 bases). The CDR3 has 15 amino acids. V shed 1 base and J shed 0 bases, with 8 bases lying between them. Germline-derived CDR1 and CDR2 are SGHTA and FQGTGA.

The CDR3 reads CASSQEDKVSWRKETQYF. The CDR3 DNA follows: TGTGCCAGCAGCCAAGAGGATAAGGTCTCTTGGAGGAAAGAGACCCAGTACTTC. The rearrangement links TRBV3-1 (or the pseudogene TRBV3-2) to TRBJ2-5; D is perhaps TRBD2 (5 bases). CDR1 is LGHDT, CDR2 YNNKEL, per germline (reference sequence). The CDR3 is 18 residues long. The germline V and J ends were trimmed by 0 bases and 3 bases, with 20 bases remaining between them.

This chain links TRBV6-1 with TRBJ1-6, with 9 positions matching TRBD1. Germline V lookup: CDR1 MNHNS, CDR2 SASEGT. Trimming at V came to 1 base and at J to 7 bases, leaving 5 bases not matched to a gene. The CDR3 sequence is 16 residues long. CDR3 sequence (DNA): TGTGCCAGCAGTGAAGGGACAGGGGCGAAAAATTCACCCCTCCACTTT. It yields the protein CASSEGTGAKNSPLHF.

The sample holds one count of this clone. The genes are TRBV6-5 and TRBJ2-3; 10 nucleotides align to TRBD1. The CDR3 is made up of 16 amino acids. CDR1 MNHEY and CDR2 SVGAGI come from the germline V gene. Unmatched junction bases numbered 6, after V lost 1 base and J lost 5 bases. CDR3 sequence reads: CASSYLGGQGRDTQYF. CDR3 coding DNA: TGTGCCAGCAGTTACTTGGGGGGACAGGGGAGAGATACGCAGTATTTT.

The chain links TRBV6-5 to TRBJ1-4; the match to TRBD1 covers 11 bases. The germline V gene encodes CDR1 MNHEY and CDR2 SVGAGI. This CDR3 has 15 residues. Losses at the gene ends were 5 bases for V and 7 bases for J; bases not matched to a gene: 6. The CDR3 DNA is TGTGCCAGCAGTCAAACCGGGACAGGGGGTGAAAAACTGTTTTTT. Translation gives CASSQTGTGGEKLFF.

This rearrangement joins TRBV6-5 to TRBJ2-5, with a possible D match to TRBD2 (5 bases). Germline V gene sequence: CDR1 MNHEY, CDR2 SVGAGI. The CDR3 covers 14 residues. The V end lost 2 bases, the J end lost 2 bases, and 9 bases lay between the germline ends. CDR3 residues: CASSYKGRQETQYF. Written as DNA, the CDR3 is TGTGCCAGCAGTTACAAAGGGAGACAAGAGACCCAGTACTTC.

This clone was observed once. The chain combines TRBV29-1 with TRBJ2-5, with 10 positions matching TRBD1. The CDR3 is 14 amino acids. Germline loops: CDR1 SQVTM, CDR2 ANQGSEA. With 7 bases clipped from V and 5 bases from J, the junction kept 10 bases outside the gene matches. The CDR3: CSAHRQGARETQYF. CDR3 nucleotides: TGCAGCGCTCACCGACAGGGGGCGAGGGAGACCCAGTACTTC. The full variable domain, completed using reference TRBV29-1 and TRBJ2-5, is SAVISQKPSRDICQRGTSLTIQCQVDSQVTMMFWYRQQPGQSLTLIATANQGSEATYESGFVIDKFPISRPNLTFSTLTVSNMSPEDSSIYLCSAHRQGARETQYFGPGTRLLVL.

The chain uses TRBV2 and TRBJ2-3, with a weak D call TRBD2 (6 bases). Germline V gene data show CDR1 as SNHLY and CDR2 as FYNNEI. Trimming took 3 bases from V and 0 from J, leaving 13 bases between them. The CDR3 loop spans 16 amino acids. CDR3 sequence reads: CASSDQGLTSTDTQYF. The CDR3 nucleotides read TGTGCCAGCAGTGACCAGGGACTGACTAGCACAGATACGCAGTATTTT. The variable domain in full, with the rest retrieved from reference TRBV2 and TRBJ2-3, is EPEVTQTPSHQVTQMGQEVILRCVPISNHLYFYWYRQILGQKVEFLVSFYNNEISEKSEIFDDQFSVERPDGSNFTLKIRSTKLEDSAMYFCASSDQGLTSTDTQYFGPGTRLTVL.

In this sample, this clone turned up once. The chain couples TRBV6-5 to TRBJ2-7; 9 bases fit TRBD2. This CDR3 region has 15 residues. V lost 8 bases and J lost 5; bases outside the gene matches: 13. Germline V CDR1 and CDR2: MNHEY, SVGAGI. The CDR3 region has the DNA TGTGCCAGCGGCACGTGGGCGGGAGGGAGAAACGAGCAGTACTTC. Amino acids: CASGTWAGGRNEQYF.